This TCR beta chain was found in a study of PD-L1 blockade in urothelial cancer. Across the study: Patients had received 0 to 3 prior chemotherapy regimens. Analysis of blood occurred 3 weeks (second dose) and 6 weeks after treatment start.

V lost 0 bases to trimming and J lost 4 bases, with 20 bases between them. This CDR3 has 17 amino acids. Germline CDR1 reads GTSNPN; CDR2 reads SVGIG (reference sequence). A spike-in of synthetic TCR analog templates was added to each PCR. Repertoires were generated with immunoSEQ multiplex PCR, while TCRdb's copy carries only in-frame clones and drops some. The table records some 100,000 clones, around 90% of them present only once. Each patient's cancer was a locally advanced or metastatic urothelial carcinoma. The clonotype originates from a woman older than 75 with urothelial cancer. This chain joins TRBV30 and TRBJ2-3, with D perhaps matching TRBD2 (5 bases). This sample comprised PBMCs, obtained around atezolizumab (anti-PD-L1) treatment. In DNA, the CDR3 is TGTGCCTGGAGTGTACTTTTGAGGGCCGGTTCGGCAGATACGCAGTATTTT. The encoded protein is CAWSVLLRAGSADTQYF.